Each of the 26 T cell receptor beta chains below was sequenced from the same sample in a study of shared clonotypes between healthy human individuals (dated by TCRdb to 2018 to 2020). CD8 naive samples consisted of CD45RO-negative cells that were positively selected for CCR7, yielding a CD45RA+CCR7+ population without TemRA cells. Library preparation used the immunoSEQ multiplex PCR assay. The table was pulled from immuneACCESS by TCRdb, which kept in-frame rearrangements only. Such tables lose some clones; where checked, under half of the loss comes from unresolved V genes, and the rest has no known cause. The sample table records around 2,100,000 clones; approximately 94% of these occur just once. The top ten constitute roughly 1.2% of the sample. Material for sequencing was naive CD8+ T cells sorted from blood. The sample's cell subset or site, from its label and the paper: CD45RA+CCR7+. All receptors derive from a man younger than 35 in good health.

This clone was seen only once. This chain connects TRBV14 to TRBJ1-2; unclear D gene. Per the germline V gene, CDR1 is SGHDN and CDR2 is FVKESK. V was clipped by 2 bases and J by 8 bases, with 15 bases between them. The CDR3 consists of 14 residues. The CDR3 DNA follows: TGTGCCAGCAGCCAATGGGGAAACCGCGGGGGCTACACCTTC. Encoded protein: CASSQWGNRGGYTF. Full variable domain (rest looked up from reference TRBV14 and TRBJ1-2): EAGVTQFPSHSVIEKGQTVTLRCDPISGHDNLYWYRRVMGKEIKFLLHFVKESKQDESGMPNNRFLAERTGGTYSTLKVQPAELEDSGVYFCASSQWGNRGGYTFGSGTRLTVV.

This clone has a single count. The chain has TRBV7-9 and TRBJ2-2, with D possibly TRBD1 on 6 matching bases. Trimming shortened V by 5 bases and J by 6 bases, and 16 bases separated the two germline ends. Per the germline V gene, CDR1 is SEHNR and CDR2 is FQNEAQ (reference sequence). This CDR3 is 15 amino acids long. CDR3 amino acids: CASSPVKGVAGELFF. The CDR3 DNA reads TGTGCCAGCAGCCCGGTCAAGGGGGTTGCCGGGGAGCTGTTTTTT.

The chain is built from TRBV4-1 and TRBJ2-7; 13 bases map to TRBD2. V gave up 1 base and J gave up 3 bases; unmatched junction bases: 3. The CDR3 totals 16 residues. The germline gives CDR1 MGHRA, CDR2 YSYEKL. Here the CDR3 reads CASSQGRLAGGYEQYF. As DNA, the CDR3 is TGCGCCAGCAGCCAAGGTAGACTAGCGGGAGGCTACGAGCAGTACTTC.

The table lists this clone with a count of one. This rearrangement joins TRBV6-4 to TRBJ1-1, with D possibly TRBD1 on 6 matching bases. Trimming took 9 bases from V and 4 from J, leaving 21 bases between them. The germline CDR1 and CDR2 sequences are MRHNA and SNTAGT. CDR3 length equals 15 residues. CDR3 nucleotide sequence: TGTGCCAGGTGGACAGTTGCCGAGTCGGGCACTGAAGCTTTCTTT. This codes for CARWTVAESGTEAFF.

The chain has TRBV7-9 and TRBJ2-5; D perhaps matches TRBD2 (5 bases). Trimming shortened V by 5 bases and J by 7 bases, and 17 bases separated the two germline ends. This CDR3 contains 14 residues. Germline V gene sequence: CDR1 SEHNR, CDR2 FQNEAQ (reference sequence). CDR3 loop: CASSPPVGVMTQYF. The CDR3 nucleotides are TGTGCCAGCAGCCCCCCGGTGGGAGTCATGACCCAGTACTTC.

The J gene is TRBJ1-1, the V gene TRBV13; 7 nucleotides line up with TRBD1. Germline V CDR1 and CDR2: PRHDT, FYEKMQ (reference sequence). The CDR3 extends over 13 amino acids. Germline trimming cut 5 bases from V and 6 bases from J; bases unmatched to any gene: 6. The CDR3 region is CASSRQGSAEAFF. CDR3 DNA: TGTGCCAGCAGCCGACAGGGTTCAGCTGAAGCTTTCTTT. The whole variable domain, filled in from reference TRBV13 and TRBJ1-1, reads AAGVIQSPRHLIKEKRETATLKCYPIPRHDTVYWYQQGPGQDPQFLISFYEKMQSDKGSIPDRFSAQQFSDYHSELNMSSLELGDSALYFCASSRQGSAEAFFGQGTRLTVV.

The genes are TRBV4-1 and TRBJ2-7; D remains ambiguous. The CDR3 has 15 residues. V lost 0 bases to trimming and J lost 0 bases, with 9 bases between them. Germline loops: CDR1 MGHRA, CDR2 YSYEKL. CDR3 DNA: TGCGCCAGCAGCCAAGAGTGGGGTAGCTCCTACGAGCAGTACTTC. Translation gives CASSQEWGSSYEQYF.

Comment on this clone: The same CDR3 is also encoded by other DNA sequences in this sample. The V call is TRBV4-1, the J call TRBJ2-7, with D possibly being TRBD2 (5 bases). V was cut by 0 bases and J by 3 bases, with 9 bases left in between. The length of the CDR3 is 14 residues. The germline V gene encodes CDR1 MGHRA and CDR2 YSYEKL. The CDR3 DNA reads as TGCGCCAGCAGCCAAGACGGAGGCCGCTACGAGCAGTACTTC. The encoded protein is CASSQDGGRYEQYF.

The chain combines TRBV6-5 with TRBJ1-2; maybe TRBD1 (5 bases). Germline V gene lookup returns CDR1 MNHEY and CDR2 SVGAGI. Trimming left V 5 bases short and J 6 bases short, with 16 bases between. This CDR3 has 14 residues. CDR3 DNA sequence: TGTGCCAGCAGTGAACTCGGGACGGTTGATGGCTACACCTTC. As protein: CASSELGTVDGYTF.

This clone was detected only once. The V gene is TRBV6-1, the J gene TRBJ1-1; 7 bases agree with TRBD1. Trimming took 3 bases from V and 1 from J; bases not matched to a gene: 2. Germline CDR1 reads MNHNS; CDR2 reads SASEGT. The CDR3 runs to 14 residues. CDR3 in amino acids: CASSENRGNTEAFF. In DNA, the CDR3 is TGTGCCAGCAGTGAGAACAGGGGGAACACTGAAGCTTTCTTT.

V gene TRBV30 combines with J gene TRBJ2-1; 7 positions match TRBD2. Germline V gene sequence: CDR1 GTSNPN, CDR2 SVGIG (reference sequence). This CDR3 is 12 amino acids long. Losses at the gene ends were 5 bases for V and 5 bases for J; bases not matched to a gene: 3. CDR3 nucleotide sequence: TGTGCCTGGGGCCGGGAGGACAATGAGCAGTTCTTC. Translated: CAWGREDNEQFF.

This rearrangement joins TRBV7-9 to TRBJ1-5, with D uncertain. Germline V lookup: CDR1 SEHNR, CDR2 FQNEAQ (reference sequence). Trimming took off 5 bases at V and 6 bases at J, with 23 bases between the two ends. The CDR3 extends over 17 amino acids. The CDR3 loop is CASSHGGEGPHGQPQHF. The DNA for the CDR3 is TGTGCCAGCAGCCACGGCGGGGAAGGGCCCCACGGTCAGCCCCAGCATTTT.

CDR3: CASSLAGTVEQYF. CDR3 DNA sequence: TGTGCCAGTAGTCTAGCGGGAACGGTCGAGCAGTACTTC. V usage is TRBV19 and J usage is TRBJ2-7; the match to TRBD2 covers 9 bases. The germline gives CDR1 LNHDA, CDR2 SQIVND (reference sequence). V shed 5 bases and J 6 bases; nucleotides not matched to a gene: 5. This CDR3 contains 13 residues.

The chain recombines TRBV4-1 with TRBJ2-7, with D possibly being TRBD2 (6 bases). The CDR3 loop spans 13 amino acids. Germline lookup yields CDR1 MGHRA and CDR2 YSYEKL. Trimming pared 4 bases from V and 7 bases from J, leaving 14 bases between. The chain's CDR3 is CASSPTLSGEQYF. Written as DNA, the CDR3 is TGCGCCAGCAGCCCGACCCTCAGCGGGGAGCAGTACTTC.

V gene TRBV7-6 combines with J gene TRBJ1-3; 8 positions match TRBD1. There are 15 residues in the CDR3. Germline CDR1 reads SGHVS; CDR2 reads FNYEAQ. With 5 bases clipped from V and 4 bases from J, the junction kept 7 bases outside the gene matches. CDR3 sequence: CASSPGTGSGNTIYF. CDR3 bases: TGTGCCAGCAGCCCCGGGACAGGATCAGGAAACACCATATATTTT.

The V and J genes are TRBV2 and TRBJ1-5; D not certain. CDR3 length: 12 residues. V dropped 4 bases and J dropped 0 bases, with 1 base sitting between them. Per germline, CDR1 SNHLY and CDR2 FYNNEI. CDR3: CASSVSNQPQHF. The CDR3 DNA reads TGTGCCAGCAGTGTTAGCAATCAGCCCCAGCATTTT.

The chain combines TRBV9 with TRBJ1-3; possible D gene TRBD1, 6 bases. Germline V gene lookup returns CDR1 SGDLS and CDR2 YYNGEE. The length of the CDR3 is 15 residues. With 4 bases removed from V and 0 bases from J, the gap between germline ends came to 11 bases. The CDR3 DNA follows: TGTGCCAGCAGCACCGAGGGGGGCTCTGGAAACACCATATATTTT. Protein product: CASSTEGGSGNTIYF.

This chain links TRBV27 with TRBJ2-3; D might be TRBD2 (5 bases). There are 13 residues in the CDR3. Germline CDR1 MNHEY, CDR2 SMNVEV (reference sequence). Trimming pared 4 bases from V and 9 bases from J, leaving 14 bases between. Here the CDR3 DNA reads TGTGCCAGCAGTTCCGATGAGGGAATGACGCAGTATTTT. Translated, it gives CASSSDEGMTQYF.

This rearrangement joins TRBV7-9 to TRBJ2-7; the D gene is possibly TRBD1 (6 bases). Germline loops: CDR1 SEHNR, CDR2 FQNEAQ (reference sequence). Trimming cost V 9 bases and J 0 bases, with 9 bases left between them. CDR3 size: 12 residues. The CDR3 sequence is CASRQDSYEQYF. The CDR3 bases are TGTGCCAGTAGACAGGACTCCTACGAGCAGTACTTC.

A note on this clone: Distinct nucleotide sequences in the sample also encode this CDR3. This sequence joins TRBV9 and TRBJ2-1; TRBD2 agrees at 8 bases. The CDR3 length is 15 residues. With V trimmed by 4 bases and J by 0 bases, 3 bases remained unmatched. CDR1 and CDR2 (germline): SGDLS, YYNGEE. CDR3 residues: CASSPSGSSYNEQFF. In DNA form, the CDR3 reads TGTGCCAGCAGCCCGAGCGGGAGCTCCTACAATGAGCAGTTCTTC. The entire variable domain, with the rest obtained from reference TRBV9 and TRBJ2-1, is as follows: DSGVTQTPKHLITATGQRVTLRCSPRSGDLSVYWYQQSLDQGLQFLIQYYNGEERAKGNILERFSAQQFPDLHSELNLSSLELGDSALYFCASSPSGSSYNEQFFGPGTRLTVL.

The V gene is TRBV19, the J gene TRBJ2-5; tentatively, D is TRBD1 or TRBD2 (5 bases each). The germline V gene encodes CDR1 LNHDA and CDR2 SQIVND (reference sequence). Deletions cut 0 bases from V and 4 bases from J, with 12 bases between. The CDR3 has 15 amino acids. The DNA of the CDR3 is TGTGCCAGTAGTATAGATCAAGGGGCGGGAGAGACCCAGTACTTC. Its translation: CASSIDQGAGETQYF.

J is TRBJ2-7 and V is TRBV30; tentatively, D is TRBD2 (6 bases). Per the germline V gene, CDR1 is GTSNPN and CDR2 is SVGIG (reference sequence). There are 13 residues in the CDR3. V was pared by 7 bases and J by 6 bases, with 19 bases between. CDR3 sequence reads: CAYYLAGSGEQYF. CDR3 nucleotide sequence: TGTGCCTATTATCTTGCGGGGTCGGGCGAGCAGTACTTC. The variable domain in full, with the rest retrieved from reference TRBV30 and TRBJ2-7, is SQTIHQWPATLVQPVGSPLSLECTVEGTSNPNLYWYRQAAGRGLQLLFYSVGIGQISSEVPQNLSASRPQDRQFILSSKKLLLSDSGFYLCAYYLAGSGEQYFGPGTRLTVT.

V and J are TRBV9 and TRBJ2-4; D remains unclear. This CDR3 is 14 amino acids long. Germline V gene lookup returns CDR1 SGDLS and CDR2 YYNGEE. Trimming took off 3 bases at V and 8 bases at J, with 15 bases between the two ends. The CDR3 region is CASSAASTVDIQYF. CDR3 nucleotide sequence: TGTGCCAGCAGCGCGGCCTCGACTGTAGACATTCAGTACTTC.

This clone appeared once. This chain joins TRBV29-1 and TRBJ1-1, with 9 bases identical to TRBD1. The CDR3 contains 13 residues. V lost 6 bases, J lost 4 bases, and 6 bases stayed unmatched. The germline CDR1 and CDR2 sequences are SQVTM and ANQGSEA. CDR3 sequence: CSVRDRDFTEAFF. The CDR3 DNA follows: TGCAGCGTCCGGGACAGGGATTTCACTGAAGCTTTCTTT.

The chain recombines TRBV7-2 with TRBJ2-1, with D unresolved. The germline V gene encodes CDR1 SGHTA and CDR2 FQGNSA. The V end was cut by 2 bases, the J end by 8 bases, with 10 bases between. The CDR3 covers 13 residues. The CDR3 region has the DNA TGTGCCAGCAGCTTAAGTACCACCTATGAGCAGTTCTTC. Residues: CASSLSTTYEQFF.

The CDR3 sequence is CASSQGGTEAFF. The CDR3 DNA reads as TGTGCCAGCAGCCAAGGGGGAACTGAAGCTTTCTTT. The V and J genes are TRBV13 and TRBJ1-1, with D possibly TRBD1 on 6 matching bases. The ends were cut back, 5 bases at V and 5 bases at J, with 9 bases in the middle. Looked up from germline, CDR1 is PRHDT and CDR2 is FYEKMQ (reference sequence). The CDR3 runs to 12 residues. The variable domain in full, completed from reference TRBV13 and TRBJ1-1, reads AAGVIQSPRHLIKEKRETATLKCYPIPRHDTVYWYQQGPGQDPQFLISFYEKMQSDKGSIPDRFSAQQFSDYHSELNMSSLELGDSALYFCASSQGGTEAFFGQGTRLTVV.